This entry features one TCR beta chain sequence. This specimen belongs to a study of CD8 T cells in Susac syndrome. The overall study: The sequenced Susac syndrome patients comprised 5 or 6 with active disease and roughly 8 in remission. Intravenous immunoglobulin alone or corticosteroids were being given to patients with Susac syndrome at blood draw, unless they were therapy-naive.

RNA, at about 0.5 to 1 ug, was reverse transcribed with random hexamers. TCRdb redid the calling of the immunoSEQ multiplex PCR reads with MiXCR, one entry per CDR3 protein. Counted here are 200,000 to 300,000 distinct CDR3 sequences, 96% occurring once; the ten biggest clones make up less than 0.11%. The sample comprised CD4+ T cells from PBMCs. The clonotype originates from a human donor with Susac syndrome.

Here the CDR3 reads CATSRDLDNYGYTF. In nucleotides, the CDR3 is TGTGCCACCAGCAGAGACCTGGACAACTATGGCTACACCTTC. The J gene is TRBJ1-2, the V gene TRBV15; no definite D call. CDR3 size: 14 residues. From germline, CDR1 is LNHNV and CDR2 YYDKDF (reference sequence). V was cut by 0 bases and J by 2 bases, with 7 bases left in between.